The present T cell receptor (beta chain) was sequenced within a study of cytomegalovirus exposure and HLA in healthy donors. Whole-study results and caveats: Reportedly, a later analysis found an Asian-associated ancestry cluster had fewer N-insertions than the approximately 600-donor mean.

The PCR made use of 60 Vbeta and 13 Jbeta primers. Sequencing used immunoSEQ multiplex PCR; TCRdb keeps in-frame clones, though not all of them. The profile shows approximately 180,000 clones, around 84% of them singletons. Germline V gene data show CDR1 as MNHEY and CDR2 as SVGAGI. The CDR3 is made up of 14 amino acids. V dropped 4 bases and J dropped 6 bases, with 16 bases sitting between them. In this sample, this clone turned up many times. Antigen unknown. This sequence was found in a young woman in good health and CMV-seronegative. Sequenced: PBMCs. This sequence joins TRBV6-5 and TRBJ2-7; D is perhaps TRBD2 (6 bases). This chain's CDR3 is CASSSRSRGAEQYF. CDR3 nucleotides: TGTGCCAGCAGTTCCCGGTCCCGCGGGGCCGAGCAGTACTTC.